This TCR beta chain was documented in a study of CXCR3-negative and CXCR3-positive naive CD8 T cells. Points from the study as a whole: Against CXCR3-negative naive cells, CXCR3-positive naive cells showed more hydrophobic TRB CDR3s. Comparably high diversity was seen in both naive subsets, and much lower diversity in memory CD8+ cells. Both naive subsets carried similar amounts of surface CD5, so TCR strength was inferred from TRB CDR3 properties.

Triplicate sorts of some 300,000 cells per CD8+ subset. Germline lookup yields CDR1 SGHRS and CDR2 YFSETQ. This CDR3 region has 15 residues. TRB cDNA was prepared as libraries by UMI-labeled 5' RACE. TCRdb re-called the 5' RACE reads and gives one entry per CDR3 protein, without DNA. The sample yields roughly 110,000 distinct CDR3 sequences, of which the top ten take up 0.38%. For this clonotype: Its matching antigen is unknown.

The specimen sequenced was naive CXCR3+ CD8+ T cells from blood. Stated subset: CD45RO-CCR7+CD27+CD95- naive CD8+ T cells expressing CXCR3 (TNR3+). This chain links TRBV5-1 with TRBJ2-7; lacking DNA, the TRBD1 call made by TCRdb goes unchecked. The origin of this receptor is a human donor in good health. Some clones in this sample may be carry-over from other donors' samples. CDR3 residues: CASSFRDRAIDEQYF. The whole variable domain, filled in from reference TRBV5-1 and TRBJ2-7, reads KAGVTQTPRYLIKTRGQQVTLSCSPISGHRSVSWYQQTPGQGLQFLFEYFSETQRNKGNFPGRFSGRQFSNSRSEMNVSTLELGDSALYLCASSFRDRAIDEQYFGPGTRLTVT.